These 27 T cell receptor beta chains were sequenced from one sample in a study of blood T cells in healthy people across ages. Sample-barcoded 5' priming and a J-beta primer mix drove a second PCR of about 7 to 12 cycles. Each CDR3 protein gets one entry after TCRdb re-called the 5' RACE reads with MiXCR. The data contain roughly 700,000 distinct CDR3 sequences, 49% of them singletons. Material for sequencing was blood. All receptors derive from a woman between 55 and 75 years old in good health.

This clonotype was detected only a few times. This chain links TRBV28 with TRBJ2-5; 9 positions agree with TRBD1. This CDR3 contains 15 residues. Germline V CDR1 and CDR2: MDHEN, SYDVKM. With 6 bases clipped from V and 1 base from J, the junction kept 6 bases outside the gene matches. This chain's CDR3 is CASRGTGNPQETQYF. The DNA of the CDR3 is TGTGCCAGCAGGGGGACAGGGAACCCCCAAGAGACCCAGTACTTC.

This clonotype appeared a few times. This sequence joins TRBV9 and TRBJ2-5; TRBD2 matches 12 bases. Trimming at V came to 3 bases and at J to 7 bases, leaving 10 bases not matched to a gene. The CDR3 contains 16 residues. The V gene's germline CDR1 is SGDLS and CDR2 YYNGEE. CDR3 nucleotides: TGTGCCAGCAGCGAGACCTGGACTAGCGGGAAAGCGACCCAGTACTTC. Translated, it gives CASSETWTSGKATQYF.

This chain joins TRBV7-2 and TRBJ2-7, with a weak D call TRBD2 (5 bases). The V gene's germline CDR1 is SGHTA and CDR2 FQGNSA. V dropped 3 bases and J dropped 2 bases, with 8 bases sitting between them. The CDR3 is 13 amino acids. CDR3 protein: CASSFRGTYEQYF. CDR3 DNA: TGTGCCAGCAGCTTCCGGGGTACCTACGAGCAGTACTTC.

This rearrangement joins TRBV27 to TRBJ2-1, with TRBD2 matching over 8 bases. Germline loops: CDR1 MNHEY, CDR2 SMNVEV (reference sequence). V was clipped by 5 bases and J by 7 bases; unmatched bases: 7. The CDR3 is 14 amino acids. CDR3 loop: CASSTPAGVNEQFF. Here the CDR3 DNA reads TGTGCCAGCAGTACCCCAGCGGGAGTAAATGAGCAGTTCTTC.

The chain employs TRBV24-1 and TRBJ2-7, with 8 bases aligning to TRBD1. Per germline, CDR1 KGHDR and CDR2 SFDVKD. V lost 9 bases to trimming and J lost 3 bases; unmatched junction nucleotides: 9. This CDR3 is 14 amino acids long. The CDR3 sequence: CATAESQGGYEQYF. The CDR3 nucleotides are TGTGCCACCGCCGAATCACAGGGGGGCTACGAGCAGTACTTC.

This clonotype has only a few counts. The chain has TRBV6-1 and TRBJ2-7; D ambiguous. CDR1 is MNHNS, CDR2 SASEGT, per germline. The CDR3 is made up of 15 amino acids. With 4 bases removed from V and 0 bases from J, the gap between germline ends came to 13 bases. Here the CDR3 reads CASSAQQVPSYEQYF. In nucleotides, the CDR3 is TGTGCCAGCAGTGCCCAACAAGTTCCCTCCTACGAGCAGTACTTC.

CDR3 sequence: CASSLAIWNNEQFF. The CDR3 nucleotides read TGTGCCAGCAGCCTAGCGATTTGGAACAATGAGCAGTTCTTC. V gene TRBV14 combines with J gene TRBJ2-1, with D possibly matching TRBD2 (5 bases). Trimming took 4 bases from V and 5 from J, leaving 12 bases between them. The CDR3 is 14 residues long. The germline gives CDR1 SGHDN, CDR2 FVKESK.

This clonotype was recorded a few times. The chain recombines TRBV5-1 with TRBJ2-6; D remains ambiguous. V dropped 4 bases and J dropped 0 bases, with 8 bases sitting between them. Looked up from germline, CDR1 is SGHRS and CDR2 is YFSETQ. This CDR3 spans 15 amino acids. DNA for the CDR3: TGCGCCAGCAGCCCGGAGTACTCTGGGGCCAACGTCCTGACTTTC. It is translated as CASSPEYSGANVLTF.

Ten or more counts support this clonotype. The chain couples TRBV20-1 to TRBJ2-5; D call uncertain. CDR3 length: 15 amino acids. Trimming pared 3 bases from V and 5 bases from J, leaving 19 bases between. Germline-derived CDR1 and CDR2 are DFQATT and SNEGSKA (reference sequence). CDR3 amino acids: CSARQANGFRETQYF. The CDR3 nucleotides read TGCAGTGCTAGGCAGGCAAACGGGTTTCGGGAGACCCAGTACTTC.

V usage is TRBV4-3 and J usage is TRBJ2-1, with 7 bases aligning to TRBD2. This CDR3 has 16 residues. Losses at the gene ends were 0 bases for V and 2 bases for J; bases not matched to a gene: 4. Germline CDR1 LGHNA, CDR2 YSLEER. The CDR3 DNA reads TGCGCCAGCAGCCAAGACTTAGCGGGCCCCTACAATGAGCAGTTCTTC. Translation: CASSQDLAGPYNEQFF.

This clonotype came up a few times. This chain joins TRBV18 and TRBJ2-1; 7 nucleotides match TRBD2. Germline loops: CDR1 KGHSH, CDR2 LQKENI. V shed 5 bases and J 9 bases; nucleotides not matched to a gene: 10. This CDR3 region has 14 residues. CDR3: CASSSSREGREQFF. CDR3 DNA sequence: TGTGCCAGCTCATCGTCGAGGGAGGGCCGTGAGCAGTTCTTC. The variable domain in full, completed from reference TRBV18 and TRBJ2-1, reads NAGVMQNPRHLVRRRGQEARLRCSPMKGHSHVYWYRQLPEEGLKFMVYLQKENIIDESGMPKERFSAEFPKEGPSILRIQQVVRGDSAAYFCASSSSREGREQFFGPGTRLTVL.

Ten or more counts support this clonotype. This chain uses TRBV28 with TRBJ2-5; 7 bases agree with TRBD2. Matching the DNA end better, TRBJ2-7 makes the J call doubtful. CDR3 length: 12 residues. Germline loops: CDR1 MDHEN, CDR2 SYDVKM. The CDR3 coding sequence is TGTGCCAGCAGTTTGGGAGGGGTCGAGCAGTACTTC. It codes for CASSLGGVEQYF.

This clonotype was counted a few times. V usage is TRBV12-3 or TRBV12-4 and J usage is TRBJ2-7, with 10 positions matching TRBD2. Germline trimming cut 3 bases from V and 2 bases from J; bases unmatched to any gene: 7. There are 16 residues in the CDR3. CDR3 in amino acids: CASSFSPGLATYEQYF. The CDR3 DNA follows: TGTGCCAGCAGTTTTTCCCCGGGACTAGCGACCTACGAGCAGTACTTC.

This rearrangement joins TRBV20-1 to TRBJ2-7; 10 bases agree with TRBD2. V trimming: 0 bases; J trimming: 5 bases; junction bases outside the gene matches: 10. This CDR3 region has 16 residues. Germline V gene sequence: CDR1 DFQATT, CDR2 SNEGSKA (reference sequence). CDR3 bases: TGCAGTGCTAGAGATTTAGTACTAGCGGGATCCCACGAGCAGTACTTC. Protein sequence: CSARDLVLAGSHEQYF.

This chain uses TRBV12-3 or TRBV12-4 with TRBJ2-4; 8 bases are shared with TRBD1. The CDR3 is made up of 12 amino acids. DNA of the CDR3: TGTGCAGACAGGGGAGAGGCGGAGCTATGGTACTTC. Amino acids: CADRGEAELWYF.

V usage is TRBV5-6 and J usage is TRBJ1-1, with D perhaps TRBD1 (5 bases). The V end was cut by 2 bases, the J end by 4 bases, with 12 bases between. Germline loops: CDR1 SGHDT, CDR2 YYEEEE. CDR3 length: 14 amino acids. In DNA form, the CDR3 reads TGTGCCAGCAGCTTCGGGGGAACACGCACTGAAGCTTTCTTT. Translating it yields CASSFGGTRTEAFF.

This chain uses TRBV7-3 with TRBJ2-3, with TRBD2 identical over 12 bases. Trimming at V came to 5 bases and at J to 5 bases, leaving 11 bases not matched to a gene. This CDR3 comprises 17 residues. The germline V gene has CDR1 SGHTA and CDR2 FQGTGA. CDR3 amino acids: CASSLLRTSGKRDTQYF. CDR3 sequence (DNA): TGTGCCAGCAGCCTCCTCCGGACTAGCGGGAAGCGAGATACGCAGTATTTT.

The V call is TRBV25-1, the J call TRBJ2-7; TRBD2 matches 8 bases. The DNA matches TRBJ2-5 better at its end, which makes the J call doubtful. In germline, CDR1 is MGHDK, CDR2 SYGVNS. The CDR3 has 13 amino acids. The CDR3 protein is CASSGLAKETQYF. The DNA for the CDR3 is TGTGCCAGCAGTGGACTAGCGAAGGAGACCCAGTACTTC.

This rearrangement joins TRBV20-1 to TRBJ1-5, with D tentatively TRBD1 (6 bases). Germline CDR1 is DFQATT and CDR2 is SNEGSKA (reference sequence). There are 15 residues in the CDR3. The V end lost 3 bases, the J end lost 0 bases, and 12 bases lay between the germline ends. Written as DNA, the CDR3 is TGCAGTGCTAGCGTACAGGGATATAGCAATCAGCCCCAGCATTTT. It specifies CSASVQGYSNQPQHF.

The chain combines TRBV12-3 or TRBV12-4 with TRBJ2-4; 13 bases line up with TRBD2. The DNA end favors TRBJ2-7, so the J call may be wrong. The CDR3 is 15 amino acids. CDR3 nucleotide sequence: TGTGCCAGCAGAAATGGACTAGCGGGAGCCTACGAGCAGTACTTC. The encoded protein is CASRNGLAGAYEQYF.

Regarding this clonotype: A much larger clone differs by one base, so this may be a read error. CDR3 in DNA: TGCAGTACGACGGGTAGCGGGAGATCAGATACGCAGTATTTT. It yields the protein CSTTGSGRSDTQYF. The rearrangement uses TRBV20-1 and TRBJ2-3; 9 nucleotides align to TRBD2. CDR1 and CDR2 (germline): DFQATT, SNEGSKA (reference sequence). The ends lost 8 bases at V and 4 bases at J; junction bases unmatched: 10. The CDR3 covers 14 residues.

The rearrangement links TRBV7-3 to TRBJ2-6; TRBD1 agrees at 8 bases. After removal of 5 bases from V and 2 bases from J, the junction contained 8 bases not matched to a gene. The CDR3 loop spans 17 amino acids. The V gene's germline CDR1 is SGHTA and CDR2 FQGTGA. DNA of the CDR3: TGTGCCAGCAGCGTGGACAGGGCTATCCCTGGGGCCAACGTCCTGACTTTC. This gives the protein CASSVDRAIPGANVLTF.

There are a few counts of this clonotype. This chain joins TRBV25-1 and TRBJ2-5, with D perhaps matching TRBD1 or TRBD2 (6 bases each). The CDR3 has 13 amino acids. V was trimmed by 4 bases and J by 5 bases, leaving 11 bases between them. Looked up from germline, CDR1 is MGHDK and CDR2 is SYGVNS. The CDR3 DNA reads TGTGCCAGCAGTGTGTGGAGGGGGGAGACCCAGTACTTC. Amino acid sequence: CASSVWRGETQYF.

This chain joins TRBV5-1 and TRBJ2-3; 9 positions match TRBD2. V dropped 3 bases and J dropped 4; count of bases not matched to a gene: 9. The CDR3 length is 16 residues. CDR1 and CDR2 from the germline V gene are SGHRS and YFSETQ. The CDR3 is CASSSQAGGHADTQYF. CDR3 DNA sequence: TGCGCCAGCAGCTCCCAGGCGGGAGGGCACGCAGATACGCAGTATTTT.

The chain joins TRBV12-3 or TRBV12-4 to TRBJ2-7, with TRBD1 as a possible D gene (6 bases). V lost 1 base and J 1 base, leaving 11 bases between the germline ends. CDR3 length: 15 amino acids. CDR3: CASSLEDRTSYEQYF. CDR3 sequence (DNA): TGTGCCAGCAGTTTAGAAGACAGGACTTCCTACGAGCAGTACTTC.

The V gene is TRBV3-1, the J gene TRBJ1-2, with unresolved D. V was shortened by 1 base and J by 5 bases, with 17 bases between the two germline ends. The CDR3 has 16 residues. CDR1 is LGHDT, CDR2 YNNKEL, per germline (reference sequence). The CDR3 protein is CASSQGSDGSSYGYTF. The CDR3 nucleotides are TGTGCCAGCAGCCAAGGTTCGGACGGCTCCTCATATGGCTACACCTTC.

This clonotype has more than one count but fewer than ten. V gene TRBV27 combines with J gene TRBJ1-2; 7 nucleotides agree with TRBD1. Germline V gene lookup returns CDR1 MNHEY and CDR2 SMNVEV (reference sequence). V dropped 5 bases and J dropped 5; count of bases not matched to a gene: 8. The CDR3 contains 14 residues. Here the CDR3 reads CASSPLGQIYGYTF. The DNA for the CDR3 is TGTGCCAGCAGTCCCCTGGGACAGATTTATGGCTACACCTTC.